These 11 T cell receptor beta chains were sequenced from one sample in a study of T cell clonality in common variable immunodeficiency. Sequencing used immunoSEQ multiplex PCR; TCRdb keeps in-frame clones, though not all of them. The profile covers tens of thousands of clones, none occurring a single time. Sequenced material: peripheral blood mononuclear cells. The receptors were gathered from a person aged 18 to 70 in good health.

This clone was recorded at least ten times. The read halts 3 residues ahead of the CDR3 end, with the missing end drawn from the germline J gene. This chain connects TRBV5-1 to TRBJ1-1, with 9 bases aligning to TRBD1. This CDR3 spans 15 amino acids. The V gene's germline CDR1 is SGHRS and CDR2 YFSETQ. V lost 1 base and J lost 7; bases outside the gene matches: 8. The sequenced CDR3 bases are TGCGCCAGCAGCTTGACCCGGACAGGGGATGGTGAA. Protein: CASSLTRTGDGE. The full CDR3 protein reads CASSLTRTGDGEAFF.

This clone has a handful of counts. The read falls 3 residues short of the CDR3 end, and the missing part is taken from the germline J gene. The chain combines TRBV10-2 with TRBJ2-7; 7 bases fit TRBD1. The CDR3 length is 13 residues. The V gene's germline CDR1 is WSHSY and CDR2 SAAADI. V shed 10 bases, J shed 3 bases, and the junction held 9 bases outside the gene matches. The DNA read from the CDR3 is TGCGCCACCGTAGGGGGCATCAACTACGAG. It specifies CATVGGINYE. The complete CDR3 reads CATVGGINYEQYF.

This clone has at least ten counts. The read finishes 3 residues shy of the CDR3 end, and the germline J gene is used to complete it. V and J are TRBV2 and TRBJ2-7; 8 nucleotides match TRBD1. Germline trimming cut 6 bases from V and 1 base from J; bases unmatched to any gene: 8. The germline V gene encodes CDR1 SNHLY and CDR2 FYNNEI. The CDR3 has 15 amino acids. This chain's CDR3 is CASREQGVGSYEQYF. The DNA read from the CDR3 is TGTGCCAGCAGGGAACAGGGGGTAGGGTCCTACGAG.

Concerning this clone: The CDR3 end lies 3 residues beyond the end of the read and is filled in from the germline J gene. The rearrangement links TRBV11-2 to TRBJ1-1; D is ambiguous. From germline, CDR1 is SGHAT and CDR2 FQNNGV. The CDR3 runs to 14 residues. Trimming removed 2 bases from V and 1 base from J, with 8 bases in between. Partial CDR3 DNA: TGTGCCAGCAGCTTACTGTATCCGAACACTGAA. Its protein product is CASSLLYPNTE. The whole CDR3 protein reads CASSLLYPNTEAFF.

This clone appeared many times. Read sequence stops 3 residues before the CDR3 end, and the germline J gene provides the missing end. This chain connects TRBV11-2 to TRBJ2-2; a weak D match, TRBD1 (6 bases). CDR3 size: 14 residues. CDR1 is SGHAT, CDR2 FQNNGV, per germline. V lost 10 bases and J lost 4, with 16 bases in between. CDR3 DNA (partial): TGTGCCACTCGGACAGTCCCGGGCACCGGGGAG. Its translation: CATRTVPGTGE. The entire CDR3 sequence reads CATRTVPGTGELFF. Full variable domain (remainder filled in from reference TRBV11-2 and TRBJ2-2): EAGVAQSPRYKIIEKRQSVAFWCNPISGHATLYWYQQILGQGPKLLIQFQNNGVVDDSQLPKDRFSAERLKGVDSTLKIQPAKLEDSAVYLCATRTVPGTGELFFGEGSRLTVL.

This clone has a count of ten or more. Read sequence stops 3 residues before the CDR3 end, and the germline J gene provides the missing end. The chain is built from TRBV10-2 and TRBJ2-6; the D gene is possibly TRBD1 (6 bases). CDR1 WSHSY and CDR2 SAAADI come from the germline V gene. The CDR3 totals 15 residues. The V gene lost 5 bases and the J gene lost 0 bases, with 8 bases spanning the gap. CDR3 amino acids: CASSQDSSGANVLTF. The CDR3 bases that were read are TGCGCCAGCAGTCAGGACAGCTCTGGGGCCAACGTC.

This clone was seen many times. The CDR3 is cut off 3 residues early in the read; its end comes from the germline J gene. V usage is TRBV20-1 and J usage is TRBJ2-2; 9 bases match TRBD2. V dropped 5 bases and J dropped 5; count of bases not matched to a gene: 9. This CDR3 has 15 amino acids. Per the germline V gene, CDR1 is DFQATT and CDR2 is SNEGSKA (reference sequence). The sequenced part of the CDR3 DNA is TGCAGTGCTGGGCGGGGGGGCCTGGGGACCGGGGAG. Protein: CSAGRGGLGTGE. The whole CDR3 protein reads CSAGRGGLGTGELFF.

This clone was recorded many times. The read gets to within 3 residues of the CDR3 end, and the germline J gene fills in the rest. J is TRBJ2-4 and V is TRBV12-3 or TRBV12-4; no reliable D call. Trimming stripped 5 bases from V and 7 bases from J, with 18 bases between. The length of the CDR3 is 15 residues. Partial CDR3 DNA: TGTGCCAGCAGTCCTGCTAGGAGTTTTGTGAACATT. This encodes CASSPARSFVNI. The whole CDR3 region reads CASSPARSFVNIQYF.

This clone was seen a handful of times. CDR3 protein: CASSLNSGRRNEQFF. The part of the CDR3 DNA that was read is TGTGCCAGCAGCTTAAATAGCGGGAGAAGGAATGAG. The rearrangement joins TRBV11-3 to TRBJ2-1; 9 bases agree with TRBD2. The read terminates 3 residues before the CDR3 end, so the remaining end is supplied by the germline J gene. CDR3 length: 15 amino acids. Losses at the gene ends were 2 bases for V and 7 bases for J; bases not matched to a gene: 6. CDR1 and CDR2 from the germline V gene are SGHNT and YENEEA.

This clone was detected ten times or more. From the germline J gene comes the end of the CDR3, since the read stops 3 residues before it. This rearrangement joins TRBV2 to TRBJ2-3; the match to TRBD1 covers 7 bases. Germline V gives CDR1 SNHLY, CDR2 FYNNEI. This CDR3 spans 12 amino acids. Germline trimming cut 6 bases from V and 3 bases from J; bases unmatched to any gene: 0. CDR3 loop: CASRGQTDTQYF. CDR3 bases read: TGTGCCAGCAGGGGACAGACAGATACG.

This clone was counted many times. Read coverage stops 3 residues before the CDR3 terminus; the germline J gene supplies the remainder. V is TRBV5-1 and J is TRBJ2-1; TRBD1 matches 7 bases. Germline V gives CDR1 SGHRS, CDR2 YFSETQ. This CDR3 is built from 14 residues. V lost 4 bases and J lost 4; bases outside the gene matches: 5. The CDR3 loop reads CASSKGQNYNEQFF. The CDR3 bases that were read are TGCGCCAGCAGCAAGGGACAGAATTACAATGAG.